The present TCR beta chain was sequenced within a study of shared clonotypes between healthy human individuals. With regard to this clone: Its antigen is not identified.

Original handling: ImmunoSEQ output held junction-only sequences without quality scores, so filtering differed. Measured with immunoSEQ multiplex PCR; TCRdb has only the in-frame clones, and not every one. The D gene and trimming were derived from the DNA, and the V and J assignments and clone size from that table. The data contain 2 million to 2.5 million clones, more than 80% of them singletons. The ends were cut back, 5 bases at V and 8 bases at J, with 12 bases in the middle. Germline assignment: CDR1 MDHEN and CDR2 SYDVKM. The CDR3 has 12 amino acids. Findings and limits, study-wide: Generation probability values for non-shared clonotypes were lower than those for clonotypes shared by all four donors. The authors expected sequencing depth to affect clonotype sharing among donors.

This chain connects TRBV28 to TRBJ1-2; unclear D gene. The receptor was derived from a man younger than 35 in good health. Some clones in this sample may be carry-over from other donors' samples. The sequenced material came from naive CD4+ T cells from PBMCs. Sample subset: CD45RA+ positively selected. CDR3 loop: CASSTRFGGYTF. CDR3 DNA: TGTGCCAGCAGTACCCGTTTTGGCGGCTACACCTTC.